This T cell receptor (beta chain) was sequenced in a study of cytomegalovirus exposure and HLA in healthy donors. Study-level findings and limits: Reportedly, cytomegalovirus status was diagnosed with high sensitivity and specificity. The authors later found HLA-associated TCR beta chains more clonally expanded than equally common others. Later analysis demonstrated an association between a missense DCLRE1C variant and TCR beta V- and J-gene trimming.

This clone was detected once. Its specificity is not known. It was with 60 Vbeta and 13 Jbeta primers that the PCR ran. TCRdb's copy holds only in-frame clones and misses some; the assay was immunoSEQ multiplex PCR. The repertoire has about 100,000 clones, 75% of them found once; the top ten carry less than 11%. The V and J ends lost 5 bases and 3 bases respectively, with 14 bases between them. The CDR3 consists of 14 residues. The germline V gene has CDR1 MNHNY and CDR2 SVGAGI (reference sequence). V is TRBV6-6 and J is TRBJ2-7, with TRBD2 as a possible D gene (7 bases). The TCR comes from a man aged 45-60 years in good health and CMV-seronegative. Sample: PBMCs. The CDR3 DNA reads TGTGCCAGCAGTGGGGGGCGGACTAGCTACGAGCAGTACTTC. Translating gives CASSGGRTSYEQYF.